This T cell receptor beta chain comes out of a study of OX40 agonist ivuxolimab in advanced cancers. Looking at the study overall: Two cutaneous melanoma patients and one hepatocellular carcinoma patient, three in all, had partial responses.

It was autoimmune disease history or systemic immunosuppression that excluded patients. The sampling schedule covered blood at baseline, cycle 4 day 1, and cycle 7 day 1. This clone was detected only once. The table came from immunoSEQ multiplex PCR; TCRdb's copy has only in-frame clones and leaves some out. The data contain some 39,000 clones, 70% to 90% of them singletons. The CDR3 contains 15 residues. With 7 bases clipped from V and 2 bases from J, the junction kept 8 bases outside the gene matches. Germline values: CDR1 MRHNA, CDR2 SNTAGT. Sequenced here: CD4+ or CD8+ T cells sorted from blood, sampled in a trial of the OX40 agonist ivuxolimab. The sequence was obtained from an adult with an advanced solid tumor such as melanoma, head and neck, liver or kidney cancer. The rearrangement uses TRBV6-4 and TRBJ2-1; the match to TRBD2 covers 7 bases. CDR3 residues: CASTSGGSTYNEQFF. DNA of the CDR3: TGTGCCAGCACCTCCGGGGGGAGCACCTACAATGAGCAGTTCTTC.